The subject of this entry is one T cell receptor (beta chain). These data come from a study of a mutant IDH1 vaccine in newly diagnosed glioma. Study-level information: Before enrollment, the patients had been treated with radiotherapy alone, temozolomide alone, or both together. Most of them had received both.

Noted time point: baseline, week 1 (first vaccination visit). Treatment: pre-vaccination baseline after standard-of-care therapy. The length of the CDR3 is 16 residues. V lost 2 bases, J lost 6 bases, and 17 bases lay in between. From germline, CDR1 is SNHLY and CDR2 FYNNEI. TCRdb keeps only in-frame clones here, not all; method: immunoSEQ multiplex PCR. The sample has fewer than 100,000 clones, around nine tenths seen once. This chain links TRBV2 with TRBJ1-5; maybe TRBD1 (5 bases). The sample was PBMCs, taken from a glioma patient treated with radiotherapy, temozolomide or both. The source is a woman aged 45-65 years with glioma. The CDR3 nucleotides are TGTGCCAGCAGTGAATGGGACGGCGCGGCGGCTCAGCCCCAGCATTTT. Its translation: CASSEWDGAAAQPQHF. Supplemented by reference TRBV2 and TRBJ1-5, the full variable domain reads EPEVTQTPSHQVTQMGQEVILRCVPISNHLYFYWYRQILGQKVEFLVSFYNNEISEKSEIFDDQFSVERPDGSNFTLKIRSTKLEDSAMYFCASSEWDGAAAQPQHFGDGTRLSIL.